The rows below give T cell receptor beta chains drawn from one sample of a study of cytomegalovirus exposure and HLA in healthy donors. The assay was immunoSEQ multiplex PCR, and TCRdb's table has in-frame clones only and misses some. This table has 150,000 to 180,000 clones, about 68% appearing once. The sequencing input was PBMCs. The receptors come from a man aged 18 to 29 in good health and CMV-seronegative. Each CDR3 is given with its conserved first and last residue. The order of the fields is V gene, clone size, J gene, D gene, CDR3 DNA, CDR3 protein. A D gene is named only where the DNA matches it firmly. A clone size is listed for some rows: how often the clone was seen (once, few, many), or a class if it is expanded.

TRBV19	once	TRBJ1-6	NA	TGTGCCAGTAGTACAGGACCGGGGAATTCACCCCTCCACTTT	CASSTGPGNSPLHF
TRBV15	NA	TRBJ2-7	NA	TGTGCCACCAGCAGAGCCCTACTTAGCGCGAGCTCCTACGAGCAGTACTTC	CATSRALLSASSYEQYF
TRBV19	once	TRBJ1-2	NA	TGTGCCAGTAGTCTACCCGGGACACATTCTAACTATGGCTACACCTTC	CASSLPGTHSNYGYTF
TRBV7-9	NA	TRBJ2-2	NA	TGTGCCAGCAGCGCCGACAGTCGGGCCACCGGGGAGCTGTTTTTT	CASSADSRATGELFF
TRBV6-1	NA	TRBJ2-3	TRBD2	TGTGCCAGCAGTTTGAGCGGGACGACAGATACGCAGTATTTT	CASSLSGTTDTQYF
TRBV5-1	NA	TRBJ2-5	TRBD2	TGCGCCAGCAGTCTTCCTGGGACTAGCGGGATCTCGCCCCCCGGGGAGACCCAGTACTTC	CASSLPGTSGISPPGETQYF
TRBV20-1	NA	TRBJ1-2	NA	TGCAGTGCCCGCTATGGCTACACCTTC	CSARYGYTF
TRBV29-1	NA	TRBJ2-3	TRBD1	TGCAGCGTTCCCGGACAGGGGCGGGCAGATACGCAGTATTTT	CSVPGQGRADTQYF
TRBV30	NA	TRBJ1-2	NA	TGTGCCTGGAGGGACAGTGGATTTAACTATGGCTACACCTTC	CAWRDSGFNYGYTF
TRBV5-1	once	TRBJ1-1	NA	TGCGCCAGCAGCTGGGGGGAAGACACTGAAGCTTTCTTT	CASSWGEDTEAFF
TRBV7-9	NA	TRBJ2-3	NA	TGTGCCAGCAGCTTACGGGATACGCAGTATTTT	CASSLRDTQYF
TRBV7-6	NA	TRBJ2-1	TRBD2	TGTGCCAGCAGCTTAGCGCGGTGGGGGGGAAGAAATGAGCAGTTCTTC	CASSLARWGGRNEQFF
TRBV5-1	few	TRBJ1-4	NA	TGCGCCAGCAGCTTAGGGGCAGCCGATAATGAAAAACTGTTTTTT	CASSLGAADNEKLFF
TRBV15	NA	TRBJ1-1	NA	TGTGCCACCAGCAGAGATCGGGAGGGATACACTGAAGCTTTCTTT	CATSRDREGYTEAFF
TRBV4-3	NA	TRBJ1-4	TRBD1	TGCGCCAGCAGCCAAGATAAACAGGGGGCACCTAATGAAAAACTGTTTTTT	CASSQDKQGAPNEKLFF
TRBV28	once	TRBJ2-7	NA	TGTGCCAGCACCGCGGGGTTATACGAGCAGTACTTC	CASTAGLYEQYF